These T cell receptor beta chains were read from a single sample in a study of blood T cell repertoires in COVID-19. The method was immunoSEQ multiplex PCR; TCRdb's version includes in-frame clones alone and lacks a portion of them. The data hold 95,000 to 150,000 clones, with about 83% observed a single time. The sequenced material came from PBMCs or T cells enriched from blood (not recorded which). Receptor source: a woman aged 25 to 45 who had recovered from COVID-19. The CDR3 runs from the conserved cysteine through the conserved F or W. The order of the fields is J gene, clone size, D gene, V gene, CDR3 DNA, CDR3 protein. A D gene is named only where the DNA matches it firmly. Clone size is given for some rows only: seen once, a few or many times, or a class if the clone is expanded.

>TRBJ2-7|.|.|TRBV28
TGTGCCAGCAGTTCTCATTCCCTCTTACAGGCCCCGAAGTACTTC
CASSSHSLLQAPKYF
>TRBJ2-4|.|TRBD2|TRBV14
TGTGCCAGCAGCCCCTGGCTAGCGGGTGAAGCCAAAAACATTCAGTACTTC
CASSPWLAGEAKNIQYF
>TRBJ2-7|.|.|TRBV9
TGTGCCAGCAGCGTCGACTATCGATCCTACGAGCAGTACTTC
CASSVDYRSYEQYF
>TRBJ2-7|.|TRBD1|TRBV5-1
TGCGCCAGCAGCCCAGGGGACAGGAACTCCTACGAGCAGTACTTC
CASSPGDRNSYEQYF
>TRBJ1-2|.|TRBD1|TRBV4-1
TGCGCCAGCAGCCAAACGCTAGGGGGCGTCCGCTTC
CASSQTLGGVRF
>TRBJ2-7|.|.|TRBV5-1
TGCGCCAGCAGCCCGGGGGTCCTCTCCTACGAGCAGTACTTC
CASSPGVLSYEQYF
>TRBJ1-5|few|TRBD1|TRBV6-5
TGTGCCAGCAGGATGACAGGGAGCAATCAGCCCCAGCATTTT
CASRMTGSNQPQHF
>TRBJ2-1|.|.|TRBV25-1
TGTGCCAGCAGTAAAGGAGAGATAAGTGGGGGGAAGCAGTTCTTC
CASSKGEISGGKQFF
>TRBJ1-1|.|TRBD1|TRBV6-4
TGTGCCAGCAGTGACTCCCCAGACAGGGGCACTGAAGCTTTCTTT
CASSDSPDRGTEAFF
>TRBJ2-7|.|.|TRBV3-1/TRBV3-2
TGTGCCAGCAGCGGTGCCTCACGGGGGGAGCAGTACTTC
CASSGASRGEQYF
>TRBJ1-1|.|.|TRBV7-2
TGTGCCAGCAGCTTAGCTCTTCGGCTACTAGACACTGAAGCTTTCTTT
CASSLALRLLDTEAFF
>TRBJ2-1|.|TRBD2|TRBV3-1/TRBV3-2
TGTGCCAGCAGCTTCCCCTCTAGCGGGAGAGGGGTCAATGAGCAGTTCTTC
CASSFPSSGRGVNEQFF
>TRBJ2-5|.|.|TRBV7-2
TGTGCCAGCAGCTTAGACCACTTAGGAGGGGAGACCCAGTACTTC
CASSLDHLGGETQYF
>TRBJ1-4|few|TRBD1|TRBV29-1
TGCAGCGTTGAGGGGACAGGGAAAACTAATGAAAAACTGTTTTTT
CSVEGTGKTNEKLFF
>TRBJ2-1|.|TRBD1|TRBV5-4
TGTGCCAGCAGCTTTCCGACAGGGAGTAATGAGCAGTTCTTC
CASSFPTGSNEQFF
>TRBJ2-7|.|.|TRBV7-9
TGTGCCAGCAGCTTAGTACAGGGAAGCTCCTACGAGCAGTACTTC
CASSLVQGSSYEQYF
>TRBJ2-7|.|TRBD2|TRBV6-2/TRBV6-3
TGTGCCAGCAGATACGGCGGGGGCTCCTACGAGCAGTACTTC
CASRYGGGSYEQYF
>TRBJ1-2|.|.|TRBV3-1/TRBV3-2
TGTGCCAGCAGCCATACAGGTACCTCTAACTATGGCTACACCTTC
CASSHTGTSNYGYTF
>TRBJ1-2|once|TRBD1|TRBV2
TGTGCCAGCAGTGAAACAGGGGGCAATGGCTACACCTTC
CASSETGGNGYTF
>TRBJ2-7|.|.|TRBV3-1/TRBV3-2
TGTGCCAGCAGCCAAGGCAGCGTTCACGAGCAGTACTTC
CASSQGSVHEQYF
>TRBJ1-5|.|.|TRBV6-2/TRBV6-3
TGTGCCAGCAGTCCCCCGGCAGGGGCAGGGATACGCAATCAGCCCCAGCATTTT
CASSPPAGAGIRNQPQHF
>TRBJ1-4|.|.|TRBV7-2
TGTGCCAGCAGCTTAGACAGGCTCGATGAAAAACTGTTTTTT
CASSLDRLDEKLFF
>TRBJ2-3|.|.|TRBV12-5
TGTGCTAGTGGAAGGACACAAGGCACAGATACGCAGTATTTT
CASGRTQGTDTQYF
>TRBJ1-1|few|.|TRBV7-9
TGTGCCAGCAGCTTAGGGGCAGGTATGAACACTGAAGCTTTCTTT
CASSLGAGMNTEAFF
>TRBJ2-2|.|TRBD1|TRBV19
TGTGCCAGTAGTATTCCTAAGACAGGGCGCACCGGGGAGCTGTTTTTT
CASSIPKTGRTGELFF
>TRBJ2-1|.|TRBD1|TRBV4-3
TGCGCCAGCAGCTCTCGACAGGGGAGTGAGCAGTTCTTC
CASSSRQGSEQFF
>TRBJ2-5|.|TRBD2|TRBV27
TGTGCCAGCCCTGGGGGGGTCAGGCAAGAGACCCAGTACTTC
CASPGGVRQETQYF
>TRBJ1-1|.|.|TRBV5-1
TGCGCCAGCAGCGGCTCTACAGGTAACACTGAAGCTTTCTTT
CASSGSTGNTEAFF
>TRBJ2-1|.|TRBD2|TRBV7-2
TGTGCCAGCAGCGGACTAGCGGGTAATGAGCAGTTCTTC
CASSGLAGNEQFF
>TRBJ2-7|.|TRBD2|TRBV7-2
TGTGCCAGCAGCTTAGGAGTAGCGGGAGGCCCCCTACTGGGGCAGTACTTC
CASSLGVAGGPLLGQYF
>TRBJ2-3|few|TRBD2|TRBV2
TGTGCCAGAGTAGCGGGAGTGGAAGATACGCAGTATTTT
CARVAGVEDTQYF
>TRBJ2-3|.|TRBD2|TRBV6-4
TGTGCCAGCAGTGACTCAAAGATTTCGTTGGGACTAGCGGGAGGGAGCAGCACAGATACGCAGTATTTT
CASSDSKISLGLAGGSSTDTQYF
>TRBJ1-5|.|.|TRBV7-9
TGTGCCAGCAGCTTAGCCAGGGAGACAGGTCAGCCCCAGCATTTT
CASSLARETGQPQHF
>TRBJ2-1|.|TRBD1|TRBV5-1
TGCGCCAGCAGCCACCGAGGGGGCCACGACAATGAGCAGTTCTTC
CASSHRGGHDNEQFF
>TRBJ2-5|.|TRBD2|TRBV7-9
TGTGCCAGCAGCTTAGGGCTAGCGGATTACGAGACCCAGTACTTC
CASSLGLADYETQYF
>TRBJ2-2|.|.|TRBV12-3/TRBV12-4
TGTGCCAGCGAGGGCGGGACCGGGGAGCTGTTTTTT
CASEGGTGELFF
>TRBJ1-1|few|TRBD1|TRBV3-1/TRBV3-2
TGTGCCAGCAGCCAAGATATCGGGACAGTAAGGTTATGGACTGAAGCTTTCTTT
CASSQDIGTVRLWTEAFF
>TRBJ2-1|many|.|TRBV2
TGTGCCAGCAGTATGCGGGAATATAATGAGCAGTTCTTC
CASSMREYNEQFF
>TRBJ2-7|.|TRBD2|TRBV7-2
TGTGCCAGCAGCCCTAGCGGGAGTTTCTACGAGCAGTACTTC
CASSPSGSFYEQYF
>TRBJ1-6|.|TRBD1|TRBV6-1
TGTGCCAGCAGTGAAAGCCGGTTGACAGGGAGAAATTCACCCCTCCACTTT
CASSESRLTGRNSPLHF
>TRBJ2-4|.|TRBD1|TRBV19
TGTGCCAGTAATCAGGGGGAAGGGGTGGCCAAAAACATTCAGTACTTC
CASNQGEGVAKNIQYF
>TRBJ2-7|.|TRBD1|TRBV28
TGTGCCAGCAGTTCGACTGGGACAGGGTGGGGCGAGCAGTACTTC
CASSSTGTGWGEQYF
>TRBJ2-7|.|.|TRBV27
TGTGCCAGCAGTTTATCGTCGACAGTTCCCTACTACGAGCAGTACTTC
CASSLSSTVPYYEQYF
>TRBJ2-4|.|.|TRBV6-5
TGTGCCAGCAAAGACAGAGCCAAAAACATTCAGTACTTC
CASKDRAKNIQYF
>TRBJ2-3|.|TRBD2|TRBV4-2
TGTGCCAGCAGCTCACGGACTAGCGGGTCCCTTTGGGCTAGCACAGATACGCAGTATTTT
CASSSRTSGSLWASTDTQYF
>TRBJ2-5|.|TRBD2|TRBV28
TGTGCCAGCAGTTTCATTAGCGGGAGGCGGGAGACCCAGTACTTC
CASSFISGRRETQYF
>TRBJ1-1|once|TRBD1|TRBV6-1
TGTGCCAGCATGAAGGACAGGGACGGCACTGAAGCTTTCTTT
CASMKDRDGTEAFF
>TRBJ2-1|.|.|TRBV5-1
TGCGCCAGCAGCTTGGTTCGTAATGAGCAGTTCTTC
CASSLVRNEQFF
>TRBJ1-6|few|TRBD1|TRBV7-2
TGTGCCAGCAGCTCCCCGTGGGACAGGCCCCCGGTTCTCCACTTT
CASSSPWDRPPVLHF
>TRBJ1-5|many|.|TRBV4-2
TGTGCCAGCAGCCAAGGCCCCGACAGTAGCAATCAGCCCCAGCATTTT
CASSQGPDSSNQPQHF
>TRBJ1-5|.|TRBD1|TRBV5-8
TGTGCCAGCAGCTTGGGACAGGGACCGAATCAGCCCCAGCATTTT
CASSLGQGPNQPQHF
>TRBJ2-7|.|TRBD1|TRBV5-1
TGCGCCAGCAGCTTAACCGGGACAGCAATCTACGAGCAGTACTTC
CASSLTGTAIYEQYF